The T cell receptor (beta chain) under discussion was sequenced for a study of blood T cell repertoires in COVID-19 (dated by TCRdb to the early 2020s). Regarding the complete study: Samples covering the acute and convalescent phases of COVID-19 were provided by collaborators in the United States, Italy and Spain. Where available, HLA class I and class II types were obtained from metadata supplied by the sample provider rather than from assay-based typing. The prospective study material was composed of cDNA or gDNA derived from T cells, B-cell-depleted T cells, or PBMCs. A freely available public database, intended as a resource for researchers studying the immune response to SARS-CoV-2, is where the repertoires were released. Sample metadata almost always included a de-identified subject ID, COVID-19 status, age in years and sex. Deeply sampled blood TCRbeta repertoires from subjects exposed to, actively infected with, or recovered from COVID-19 were included in the dataset. Samples came from the ongoing ImmuneRACE study (first 160 participants) plus 1,254 subjects from 6 global collaborators.

This clone was seen a few times. The target of this receptor is not known. It has no much larger one-base neighbor in the sample; base qualities were not kept. The collaborating institutions used their own protocols to collect whole blood in K2EDTA tubes. Collaborator samples were shipped for TCRbeta analysis as frozen whole blood, isolated PBMCs, or DNA extracted from either sample type. For CDR1 and CDR2, the germline V gene (reference sequence) lists SEHNR and FQNEAQ. Germline trimming: 3 bases from V, 0 bases from J; junction bases outside gene matches: 3. Counted from cysteine to phenylalanine, this CDR3 has 15 amino acids. Only the CDR3 DNA stays, 45 bases, in frame from base 1. General findings and caveats noted by the study authors: The amount of clinical and demographic metadata varied by source and participant and was provided uncurated.

TCRbeta CDR3 regions were amplified from genomic DNA using the immunoSEQ Assay, a bias-controlled multiplex PCR. Concerning the study's data processing: Within the assay, amplification of reference gene primers was used to estimate how many nucleated cells each sample contained. To quantify the absolute abundance of each unique TCRbeta CDR3 rearrangement, sequence reads were collapsed and filtered. For each sample, productive Simpson clonality was calculated by taking the square root of Simpson's diversity index across productive rearrangements. The source is immuneACCESS, and TCRdb retained only in-frame sequences with V and J called. Part of the clones is not carried over; for the studies checked, unresolved V genes explain less than half of this, and the remainder is unexplained. V and J calls and clone size come straight from that table; D and trimming were deduced from the DNA. The sample table records around 93,000 clones; about 75% of these occur just once. Of the sample, around 10% falls within the top ten clones.

The origin of this receptor is a woman of 80 years or more with acute or convalescent COVID-19. The specimen was peripheral blood. The rearrangement joined TRBV7-9 to TRBJ2-7; the central 9 bases match TRBD2. The nucleotide sequence is TGTGCCAGCAGCTTCGGAGCGGGAGGCTCCTACGAGCAGTACTTC. Its amino acids are CASSFGAGGSYEQYF.